This T cell receptor (beta chain) was obtained from a study of blood T cell repertoires in COVID-19. Study overall: PBMCs, B-cell-depleted T cells, or T cells provided the cDNA or gDNA that made up the material.

The germline V gene encodes CDR1 MNHEY and CDR2 SVGEGT. V trimming: 2 bases; J trimming: 3 bases; junction bases outside the gene matches: 5. The length of the CDR3 is 16 residues. Only in-frame clones appear in the TCRdb table, and some are missing; sequencing was by immunoSEQ multiplex PCR. The repertoire holds around 16,000 clones, with about 80% as singletons. The origin of this receptor is a man in his 70s with active or convalescent COVID-19. V and J are TRBV6-2 or TRBV6-3 and TRBJ2-7, with TRBD2 matching over 12 bases. The source material was peripheral blood. CDR3 loop: CASSYQGTSGYYEQYF. CDR3 nucleotides: TGTGCCAGCAGTTACCAAGGGACTAGCGGGTACTACGAGCAGTACTTC.